The present entry profiles one T cell receptor (beta chain) with its context. Its antigen is not identified. Per the germline V gene, CDR1 is GTSNPN and CDR2 is SVGIG (reference sequence). The CDR3 sequence is 18 residues long. V dropped 4 bases and J dropped 0 bases, with 24 bases sitting between them. The entry originates in a study of cytomegalovirus exposure and HLA in healthy donors. Overall study: HLA-typed donors were the source of roughly 80 million unique TCRs held in an early data release. Overall study results and limits: Researchers had no immune exposure information except CMV serostatus available.

Use of 60 Vbeta and 13 Jbeta primers characterized the PCR. The method was immunoSEQ multiplex PCR; TCRdb's version includes in-frame clones alone and lacks a portion of them. The data show around 180,000 clones, roughly nine tenths seen once. This TCR came from a girl under two years old in good health and CMV-seronegative. Source material: PBMCs. The J gene is TRBJ1-2, the V gene TRBV30; tentatively, D is TRBD1 (5 bases). CDR3 DNA sequence: TGTGCCTGGATTCAACTTGGACAACCGTTTGGTGCTAACTATGGCTACACCTTC. Protein product: CAWIQLGQPFGANYGYTF. Full variable domain (rest looked up from reference TRBV30 and TRBJ1-2): SQTIHQWPATLVQPVGSPLSLECTVEGTSNPNLYWYRQAAGRGLQLLFYSVGIGQISSEVPQNLSASRPQDRQFILSSKKLLLSDSGFYLCAWIQLGQPFGANYGYTFGSGTRLTVV.